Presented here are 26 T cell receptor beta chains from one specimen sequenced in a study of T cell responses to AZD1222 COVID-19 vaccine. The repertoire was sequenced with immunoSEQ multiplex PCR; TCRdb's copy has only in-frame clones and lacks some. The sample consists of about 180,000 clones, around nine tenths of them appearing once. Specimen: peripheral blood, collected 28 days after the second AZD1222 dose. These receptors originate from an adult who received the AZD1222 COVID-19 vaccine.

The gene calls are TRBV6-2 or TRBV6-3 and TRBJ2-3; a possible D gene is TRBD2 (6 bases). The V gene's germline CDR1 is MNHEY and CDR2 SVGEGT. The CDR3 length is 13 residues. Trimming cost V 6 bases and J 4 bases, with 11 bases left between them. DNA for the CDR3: TGTGCCAGCAGCTATAGGGAGGCAGATACGCAGTATTTT. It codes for CASSYREADTQYF.

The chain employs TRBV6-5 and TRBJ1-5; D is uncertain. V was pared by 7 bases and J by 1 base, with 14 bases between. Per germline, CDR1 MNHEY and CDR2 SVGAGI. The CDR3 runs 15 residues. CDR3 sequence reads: CASKESHWSNQPQHF. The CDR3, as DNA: TGTGCCAGCAAGGAAAGCCACTGGAGCAATCAGCCCCAGCATTTT.

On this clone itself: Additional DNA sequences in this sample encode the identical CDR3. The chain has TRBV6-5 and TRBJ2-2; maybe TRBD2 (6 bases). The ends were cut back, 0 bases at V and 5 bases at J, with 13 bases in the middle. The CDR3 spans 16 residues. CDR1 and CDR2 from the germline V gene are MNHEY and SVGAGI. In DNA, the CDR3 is TGTGCCAGCAGTTACTCCACCGGGGGACCGACCGGGGAGCTGTTTTTT. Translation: CASSYSTGGPTGELFF.

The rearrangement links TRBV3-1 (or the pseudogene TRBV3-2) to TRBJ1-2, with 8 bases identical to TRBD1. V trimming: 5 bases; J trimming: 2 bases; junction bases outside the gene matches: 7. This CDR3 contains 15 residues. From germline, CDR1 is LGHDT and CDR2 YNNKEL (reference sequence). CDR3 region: CASSLWTGINYGYTF. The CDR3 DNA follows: TGTGCCAGCAGCTTGTGGACAGGGATCAACTATGGCTACACCTTC.

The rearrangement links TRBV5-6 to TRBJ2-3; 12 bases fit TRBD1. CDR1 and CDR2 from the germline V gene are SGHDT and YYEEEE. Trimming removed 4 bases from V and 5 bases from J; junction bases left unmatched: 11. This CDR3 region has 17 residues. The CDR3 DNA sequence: TGTGCCAGCAGCACAAGCCCGGGACAGGGGGCTGGAGATACGCAGTATTTT. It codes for CASSTSPGQGAGDTQYF.

CDR3 DNA sequence: TGTGCCAGTAGTATATTATCGGGGGGCGGTGGGGCCAACGTCCTGACTTTC. It specifies CASSILSGGGGANVLTF. The V and J genes are TRBV19 and TRBJ2-6; the D gene is possibly TRBD2 (7 bases). V lost 2 bases to trimming and J lost 3 bases, with 14 bases between them. This CDR3 contains 17 residues. Germline V gives CDR1 LNHDA, CDR2 SQIVND (reference sequence).

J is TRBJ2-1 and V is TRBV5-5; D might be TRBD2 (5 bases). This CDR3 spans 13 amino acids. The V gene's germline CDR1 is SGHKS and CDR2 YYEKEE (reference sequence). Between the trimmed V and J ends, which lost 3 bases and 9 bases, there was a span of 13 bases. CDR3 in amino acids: CASSSSSSGEQFF. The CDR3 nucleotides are TGTGCCAGCAGCTCGTCTAGCTCGGGTGAGCAGTTCTTC.

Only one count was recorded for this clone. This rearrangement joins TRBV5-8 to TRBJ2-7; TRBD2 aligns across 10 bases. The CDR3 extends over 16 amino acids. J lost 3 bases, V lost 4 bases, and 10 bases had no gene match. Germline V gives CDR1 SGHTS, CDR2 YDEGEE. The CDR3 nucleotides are TGTGCCAGCAGCGCCACCGTCCTAGCGGGGGTCTACGAGCAGTACTTC. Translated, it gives CASSATVLAGVYEQYF.

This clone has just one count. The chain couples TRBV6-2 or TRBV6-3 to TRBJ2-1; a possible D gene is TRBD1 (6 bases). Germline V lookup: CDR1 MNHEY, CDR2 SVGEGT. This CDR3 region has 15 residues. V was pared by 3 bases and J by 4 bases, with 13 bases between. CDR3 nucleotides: TGTGCCAGCAGTTATTTGGGGGCAGGGTACAATGAGCAGTTCTTC. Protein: CASSYLGAGYNEQFF.

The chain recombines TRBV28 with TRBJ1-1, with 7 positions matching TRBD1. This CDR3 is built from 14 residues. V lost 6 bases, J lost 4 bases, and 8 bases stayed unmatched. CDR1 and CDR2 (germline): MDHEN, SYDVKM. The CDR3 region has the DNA TGTGCCAGCAGCCTAGGGGGCGAAGTCACTGAAGCTTTCTTT. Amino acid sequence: CASSLGGEVTEAFF.

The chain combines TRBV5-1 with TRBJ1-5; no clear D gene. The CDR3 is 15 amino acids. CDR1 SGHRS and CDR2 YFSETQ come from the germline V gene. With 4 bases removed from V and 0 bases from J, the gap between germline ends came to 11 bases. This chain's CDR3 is CASSPLSGSNQPQHF. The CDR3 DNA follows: TGCGCCAGCAGCCCCCTCTCGGGTAGCAATCAGCCCCAGCATTTT.

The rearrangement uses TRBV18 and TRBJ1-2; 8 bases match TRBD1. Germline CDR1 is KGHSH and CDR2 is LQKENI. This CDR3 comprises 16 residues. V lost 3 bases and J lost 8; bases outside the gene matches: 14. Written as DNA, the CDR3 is TGTGCCAGCTCACCGGACAGGGAAAAGTGGTTCAGGGGCTACACCTTC. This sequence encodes CASSPDREKWFRGYTF. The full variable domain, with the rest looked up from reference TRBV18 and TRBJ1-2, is NAGVMQNPRHLVRRRGQEARLRCSPMKGHSHVYWYRQLPEEGLKFMVYLQKENIIDESGMPKERFSAEFPKEGPSILRIQQVVRGDSAAYFCASSPDREKWFRGYTFGSGTRLTVV.

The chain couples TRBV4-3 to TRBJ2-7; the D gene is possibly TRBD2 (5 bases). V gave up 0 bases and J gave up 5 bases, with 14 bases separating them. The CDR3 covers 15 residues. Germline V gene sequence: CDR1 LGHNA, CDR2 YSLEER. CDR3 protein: CASSQDAGPGDEQYF. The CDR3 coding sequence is TGCGCCAGCAGCCAAGATGCGGGCCCTGGCGACGAGCAGTACTTC.

The CDR3 DNA follows: TGCAGCGTACAAGGACTAGCGGGACATTACGAGCAGTACTTC. This codes for CSVQGLAGHYEQYF. The V call is TRBV29-1, the J call TRBJ2-7, with 12 bases aligning to TRBD2. The CDR3 totals 14 residues. With V trimmed by 6 bases and J by 4 bases, 7 bases remained unmatched. Germline CDR1 reads SQVTM; CDR2 reads ANQGSEA.

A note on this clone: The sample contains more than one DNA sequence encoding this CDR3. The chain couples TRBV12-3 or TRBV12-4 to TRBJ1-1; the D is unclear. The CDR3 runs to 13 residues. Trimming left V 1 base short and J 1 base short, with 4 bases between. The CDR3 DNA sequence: TGTGCCAGCAGTTTAGGGAGGAACACTGAAGCTTTCTTT. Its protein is CASSLGRNTEAFF.

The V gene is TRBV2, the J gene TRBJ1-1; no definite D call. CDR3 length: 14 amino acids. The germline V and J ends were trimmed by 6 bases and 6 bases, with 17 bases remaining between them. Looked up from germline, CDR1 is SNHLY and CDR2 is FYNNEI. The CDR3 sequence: CASRVKREGPEAFF. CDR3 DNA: TGTGCCAGCAGGGTGAAACGAGAAGGCCCTGAAGCTTTCTTT. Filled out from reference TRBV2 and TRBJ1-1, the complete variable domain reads EPEVTQTPSHQVTQMGQEVILRCVPISNHLYFYWYRQILGQKVEFLVSFYNNEISEKSEIFDDQFSVERPDGSNFTLKIRSTKLEDSAMYFCASRVKREGPEAFFGQGTRLTVV.

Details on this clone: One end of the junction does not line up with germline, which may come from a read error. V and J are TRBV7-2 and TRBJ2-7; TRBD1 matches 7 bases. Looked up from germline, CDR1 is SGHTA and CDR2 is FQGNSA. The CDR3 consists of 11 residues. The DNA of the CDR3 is TGTGCCAGCGGCCACGGGACAGAGCCGTACTTC. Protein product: CASGHGTEPYF.

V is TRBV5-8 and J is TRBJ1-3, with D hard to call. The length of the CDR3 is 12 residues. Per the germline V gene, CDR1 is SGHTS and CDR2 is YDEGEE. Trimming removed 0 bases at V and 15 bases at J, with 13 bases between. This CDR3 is CASSLGPQTRYF. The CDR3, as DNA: TGTGCCAGCAGCTTGGGTCCCCAGACAAGATATTTT.

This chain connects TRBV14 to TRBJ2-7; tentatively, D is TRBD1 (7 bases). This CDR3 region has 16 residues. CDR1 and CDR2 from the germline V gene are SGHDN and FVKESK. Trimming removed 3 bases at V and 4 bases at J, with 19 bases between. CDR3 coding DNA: TGTGCCAGCAGCCATGGGGCGGGACAGTTGGTGTACGAGCAGTACTTC. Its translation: CASSHGAGQLVYEQYF.

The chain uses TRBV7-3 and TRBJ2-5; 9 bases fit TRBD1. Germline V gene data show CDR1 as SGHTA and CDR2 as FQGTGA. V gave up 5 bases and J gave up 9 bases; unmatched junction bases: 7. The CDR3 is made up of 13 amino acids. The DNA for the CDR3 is TGTGCCAGCAGCCCGGGACAGGGACAATCCCAGTACTTC. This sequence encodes CASSPGQGQSQYF.

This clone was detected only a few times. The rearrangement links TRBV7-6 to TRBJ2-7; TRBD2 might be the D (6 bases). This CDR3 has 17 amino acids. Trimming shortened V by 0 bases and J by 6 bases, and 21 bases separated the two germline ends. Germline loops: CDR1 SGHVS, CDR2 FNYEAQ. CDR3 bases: TGTGCCAGCAGCTTAGCGACCCCGGAAACGGGAGTTGGCGAGCAGTACTTC. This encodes CASSLATPETGVGEQYF.

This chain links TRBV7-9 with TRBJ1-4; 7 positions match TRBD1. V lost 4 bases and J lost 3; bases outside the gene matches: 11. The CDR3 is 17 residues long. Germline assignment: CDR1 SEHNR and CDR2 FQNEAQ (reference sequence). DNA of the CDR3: TGTGCCAGCAGCTCTACGGGGCTTCAGGGGGCTAATGAAAAACTGTTTTTT. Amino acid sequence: CASSSTGLQGANEKLFF.

CDR3 sequence (DNA): TGTGCCAGCAGCTGGGGGGGAGACATGAACACTGAAGCTTTCTTT. Translating it yields CASSWGGDMNTEAFF. This chain joins TRBV5-4 and TRBJ1-1; maybe TRBD1 (5 bases). The CDR3 extends over 15 amino acids. V shed 3 bases and J shed 0 bases, with 12 bases lying between them. Germline V gene sequence: CDR1 SGHNT, CDR2 YYREEE (reference sequence). The whole variable domain, remainder taken from reference TRBV5-4 and TRBJ1-1, is ETGVTQSPTHLIKTRGQQVTLRCSSQSGHNTVSWYQQALGQGPQFIFQYYREEENGRGNFPPRFSGLQFPNYSSELNVNALELDDSALYLCASSWGGDMNTEAFFGQGTRLTVV.

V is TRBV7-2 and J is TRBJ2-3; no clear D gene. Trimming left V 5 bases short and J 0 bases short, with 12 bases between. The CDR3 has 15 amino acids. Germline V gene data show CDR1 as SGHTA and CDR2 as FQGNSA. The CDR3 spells CASSSRQGSTDTQYF. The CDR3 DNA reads TGTGCCAGCAGCAGTCGGCAAGGGAGCACAGATACGCAGTATTTT.

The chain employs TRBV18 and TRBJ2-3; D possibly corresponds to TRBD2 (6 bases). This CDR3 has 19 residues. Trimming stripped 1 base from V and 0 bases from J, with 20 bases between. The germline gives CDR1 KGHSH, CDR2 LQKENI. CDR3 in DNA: TGTGCCAGCTCACCACGGCGGGGATCTGCGAGGCAAAGCACAGATACGCAGTATTTT. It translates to CASSPRRGSARQSTDTQYF.

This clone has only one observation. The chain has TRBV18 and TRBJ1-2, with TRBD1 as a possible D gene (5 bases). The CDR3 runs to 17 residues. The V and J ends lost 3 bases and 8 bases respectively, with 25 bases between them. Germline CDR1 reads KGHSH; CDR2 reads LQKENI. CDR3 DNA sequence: TGTGCCAGCTCACCCAGCCCAAGGAGAGGGGACCCCAGGGGCTACACCTTC. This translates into CASSPSPRRGDPRGYTF. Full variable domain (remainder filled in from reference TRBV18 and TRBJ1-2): NAGVMQNPRHLVRRRGQEARLRCSPMKGHSHVYWYRQLPEEGLKFMVYLQKENIIDESGMPKERFSAEFPKEGPSILRIQQVVRGDSAAYFCASSPSPRRGDPRGYTFGSGTRLTVV.